This T cell receptor (beta chain) was identified in a study of blood T cell repertoires in COVID-19. Sequenced by immunoSEQ multiplex PCR; TCRdb stores in-frame clones only, minus some. The sample records some 390,000 clones, about 89% being singletons. The CDR3 loop spans 18 amino acids. The germline CDR1 and CDR2 sequences are MNHEY and SMNVEV (reference sequence). Trimming stripped 5 bases from V and 0 bases from J, with 17 bases between. Source material: peripheral blood. This receptor was identified in a woman in her forties with COVID-19, enrolled during active disease. The chain joins TRBV27 to TRBJ1-6; D not certain. CDR3 in DNA: TGTGCCAGCAGTCCCCTGTGGAAGGAGCGCTCCTATAATTCACCCCTCCACTTT. Translation gives CASSPLWKERSYNSPLHF.